The 27 T cell receptor beta chains given below trace back to one sample, sequenced in a study of cytomegalovirus exposure and HLA in healthy donors. The PCR employed 60 Vbeta primers together with 13 Jbeta primers. TCRdb's table, derived via immunoSEQ multiplex PCR, lists solely in-frame clones and lacks some. This sample has roughly 150,000 clones, with approximately 80% found just once. The sample taken for sequencing was PBMCs. The receptors stem from a man younger than 45 in good health and CMV-seronegative.

This chain uses TRBV6-4 with TRBJ1-2; 7 nucleotides agree with TRBD1. Germline V lookup: CDR1 MRHNA, CDR2 SNTAGT. The V gene end was trimmed by 1 base and the J gene end by 1 base; junction bases not matched to a gene: 3. This CDR3 is 15 amino acids long. The CDR3: CASSDLTGDNYGYTF. The CDR3 DNA sequence: TGTGCCAGCAGTGACTTAACAGGGGATAACTATGGCTACACCTTC.

V gene TRBV6-1 combines with J gene TRBJ2-5; 9 nucleotides agree with TRBD2. V lost 1 base and J lost 3; bases outside the gene matches: 3. Looked up from germline, CDR1 is MNHNS and CDR2 is SASEGT. This CDR3 spans 15 amino acids. CDR3 in DNA: TGTGCCAGCAGTGAAGTAGCTAGCGGGAAAGAGACCCAGTACTTC. The encoded protein is CASSEVASGKETQYF.

This chain links TRBV28 with TRBJ2-7; D is possibly TRBD2 (5 bases). CDR1 and CDR2 from the germline V gene are MDHEN and SYDVKM. The CDR3 runs 14 residues. Trimming left V 3 bases short and J 2 bases short, with 11 bases between. CDR3 region: CASSFRGIPYEQYF. In DNA form, the CDR3 reads TGTGCCAGCAGTTTTAGAGGGATCCCCTACGAGCAGTACTTC.

This rearrangement joins TRBV6-4 to TRBJ2-7; weak D call: TRBD2 (5 bases). V was shortened by 4 bases and J by 3 bases, with 19 bases between the two germline ends. The CDR3 extends over 16 amino acids. CDR1 and CDR2 from the germline V gene are MRHNA and SNTAGT. The CDR3, as DNA: TGTGCCAGCAGTGCGCCCTGTGAGGAGGAGAACTACGAGCAGTACTTC. Translating it yields CASSAPCEEENYEQYF.

The J gene is TRBJ2-4, the V gene TRBV28, with a tentative D call TRBD2 (5 bases). From germline, CDR1 is MDHEN and CDR2 SYDVKM. This CDR3 region has 14 residues. Trimming shortened V by 6 bases and J by 1 base, and 10 bases separated the two germline ends. CDR3 residues: CASRLGSAKNIQYF. In DNA, the CDR3 is TGTGCCAGCAGGTTGGGGAGCGCCAAAAACATTCAGTACTTC.

The chain uses TRBV19 and TRBJ2-1; 7 positions match TRBD2. J lost 8 bases, V lost 5 bases, and 6 bases had no gene match. There are 13 residues in the CDR3. Germline V CDR1 and CDR2: LNHDA, SQIVND (reference sequence). This CDR3 reads CASSLRLAYEQFF. The DNA of the CDR3 is TGTGCCAGTAGTCTTAGACTAGCATATGAGCAGTTCTTC.

The genes are TRBV18 and TRBJ2-7; maybe TRBD1 (6 bases). CDR3 length equals 14 residues. Germline V lookup: CDR1 KGHSH, CDR2 LQKENI. V lost 3 bases and J lost 4, with 13 bases in between. The chain's CDR3 is CASSPSGTTYEQYF. The CDR3 DNA reads as TGTGCCAGCTCACCCTCCGGGACAACTTACGAGCAGTACTTC.

J is TRBJ1-5 and V is TRBV28, with D maybe TRBD1 (5 bases). The germline V gene encodes CDR1 MDHEN and CDR2 SYDVKM. The CDR3 spans 16 residues. V was pared by 4 bases and J by 1 base, with 14 bases between. For the CDR3, the DNA is TGTGCCAGCAGTTACCCACCTTCAGGGAGCAATCAGCCCCAGCATTTT. It translates to CASSYPPSGSNQPQHF.

The chain employs TRBV19 and TRBJ1-5, with unresolved D. CDR1 LNHDA and CDR2 SQIVND come from the germline V gene (reference sequence). Trimming shortened V by 3 bases and J by 1 base, and 13 bases separated the two germline ends. The CDR3 is 16 residues long. The CDR3 coding sequence is TGTGCCAGTAGTATTGATCGAGTGTCGAGCAATCAGCCCCAGCATTTT. It yields the protein CASSIDRVSSNQPQHF. Using reference TRBV19 and TRBJ1-5 for the parts outside the CDR3, the full variable domain is DGGITQSPKYLFRKEGQNVTLSCEQNLNHDAMYWYRQDPGQGLRLIYYSQIVNDFQKGDIAEGYSVSREKKESFPLTVTSAQKNPTAFYLCASSIDRVSSNQPQHFGDGTRLSIL.

This clone has more than one count but fewer than ten. CDR3 sequence: CASSLGFGGETQYF. CDR3 nucleotide sequence: TGCGCCAGCAGCTTAGGCTTTGGGGGGGAGACCCAGTACTTC. The V gene is TRBV5-1, the J gene TRBJ2-5, with D possibly TRBD2 on 6 matching bases. CDR3 length equals 14 residues. In germline, CDR1 is SGHRS, CDR2 YFSETQ. V lost 2 bases and J lost 5, with 13 bases in between. Full variable domain (missing parts from reference TRBV5-1 and TRBJ2-5): KAGVTQTPRYLIKTRGQQVTLSCSPISGHRSVSWYQQTPGQGLQFLFEYFSETQRNKGNFPGRFSGRQFSNSRSEMNVSTLELGDSALYLCASSLGFGGETQYFGPGTRLLVL.

The chain employs TRBV4-3 and TRBJ2-5, with a tentative D call TRBD1 (5 bases). The better agreement between TRBJ2-7 and the DNA end casts doubt on the J call. The CDR3 is 17 residues long. Germline CDR1 and CDR2: LGHNA and YSLEER. The DNA of the CDR3 is TGCGCCAGCAGCCAAGATGCAGGGCAGGGATGGGACTACGAGCAGTACTTC. Its protein is CASSQDAGQGWDYEQYF.

This chain connects TRBV4-1 to TRBJ2-6; 7 bases match TRBD2. V shed 0 bases, J shed 1 base, and the junction held 9 bases outside the gene matches. Germline assignment: CDR1 MGHRA and CDR2 YSYEKL. The CDR3 runs 19 residues. As DNA, the CDR3 is TGCGCCAGCAGCCAAGATCTGGGACCCGGGAGGTCTGGGGCCAACGTCCTGACTTTC. It encodes CASSQDLGPGRSGANVLTF.

J is TRBJ1-5 and V is TRBV27; 9 bases are a match to TRBD1. J was trimmed by 0 bases and V by 1 base; bases with no gene match: 4. The CDR3 runs to 17 residues. Germline CDR1 MNHEY, CDR2 SMNVEV (reference sequence). The CDR3 loop is CASSLFGTGYSNQPQHF. DNA for the CDR3: TGTGCCAGCAGTTTATTCGGGACAGGGTATAGCAATCAGCCCCAGCATTTT.

This clone appeared a few times. The V gene is TRBV5-5, the J gene TRBJ1-5; 7 bases match TRBD1. The CDR3 runs to 13 residues. Germline V gene lookup returns CDR1 SGHKS and CDR2 YYEKEE (reference sequence). The junction had 1 base not matched to a gene; V was cut back by 2 bases and J by 5 bases. In DNA form, the CDR3 reads TGTGCCAGCAGCTTCCAGGGGGATCAGCCCCAGCATTTT. Encoded protein: CASSFQGDQPQHF.

This clone has only one observation. This sequence joins TRBV27 and TRBJ1-2, with D possibly matching TRBD1 (5 bases). From germline, CDR1 is MNHEY and CDR2 SMNVEV (reference sequence). The CDR3 has 14 residues. V was shortened by 7 bases and J by 4 bases, with 16 bases between the two germline ends. The CDR3 nucleotides read TGTGCCAGCACCCCCCAATTGGGGGGCTATGGCTACACCTTC. This codes for CASTPQLGGYGYTF.

The gene calls are TRBV28 and TRBJ2-5; 9 bases align to TRBD1. The trim removed 2 bases at V and 5 bases at J, leaving 6 bases unmatched. CDR1 and CDR2 (germline): MDHEN, SYDVKM. The CDR3 spans 15 residues. The CDR3 nucleotides are TGTGCCAGCAGTTTAGGGACAGGGAGGTTCGAGACCCAGTACTTC. Translating it yields CASSLGTGRFETQYF.

The gene calls are TRBV18 and TRBJ1-2, with TRBD1 identical over 7 bases. J gave up 6 bases and V 2 bases, and 9 bases lay outside the gene matches. The CDR3 is 15 amino acids. Germline CDR1 reads KGHSH; CDR2 reads LQKENI. DNA of the CDR3: TGTGCCAGCTCACCATGGACAGGCCCCGGGGATGGCTACACCTTC. Its protein is CASSPWTGPGDGYTF.

This sequence joins TRBV29-1 and TRBJ2-3; 8 bases map to TRBD2. CDR1 is SQVTM and CDR2 is ANQGSEA in the germline V gene. The CDR3 is made up of 15 amino acids. V lost 4 bases to trimming and J lost 2 bases; unmatched junction nucleotides: 8. CDR3 sequence (DNA): TGCAGCGTTGGCGGTTCGGGAGGGTACACAGATACGCAGTATTTT. Translating gives CSVGGSGGYTDTQYF.

Concerning this clone: Relative to the germline gene, one junction end is altered; a read error may explain this. The CDR3 DNA is TGCGCCAGCAGCTCGAGCGGCCAACTGTCCTCCGAGCAGTACTTC. Translating it yields CASSSSGQLSSEQYF. J is TRBJ2-7 and V is TRBV5-1; D might be TRBD2 (5 bases). The CDR3 spans 15 residues. Germline values: CDR1 SGHRS, CDR2 YFSETQ.

This clone was found a few times. J is TRBJ1-2 and V is TRBV4-1, with D perhaps TRBD1 (5 bases). V was shortened by 4 bases and J by 7 bases, with 13 bases between the two germline ends. The CDR3 totals 13 residues. The germline V gene encodes CDR1 MGHRA and CDR2 YSYEKL. As DNA, the CDR3 is TGCGCCAGCAGCCTCGACATCCAGGGTGGCTACACCTTC. Translation gives CASSLDIQGGYTF.

This clone was recorded a few times. The genes are TRBV10-3 and TRBJ1-5; unclear D gene. The CDR3 runs 14 residues. V lost 2 bases, J lost 9 bases, and 14 bases lay in between. The V gene's germline CDR1 is ENHRY and CDR2 SYGVKD. The CDR3 protein is CAISEEGIRWPQHF. The CDR3 bases are TGTGCCATCAGTGAGGAGGGAATCCGATGGCCCCAGCATTTT.

The chain joins TRBV6-6 to TRBJ1-3, with a possible D match to TRBD1 (5 bases). The germline V gene encodes CDR1 MNHNY and CDR2 SVGAGI (reference sequence). V was pared by 6 bases and J by 8 bases, with 20 bases between. This CDR3 region has 15 residues. DNA for the CDR3: TGTGCCAGCAGGCCCGGTGGGCAGGGTTATCACACCATATATTTT. Translating gives CASRPGGQGYHTIYF.

The chain couples TRBV9 to TRBJ2-1, with TRBD2 matching 8 bases. Germline values: CDR1 SGDLS, CDR2 YYNGEE. Unmatched junction bases numbered 1, after V lost 0 bases and J lost 8 bases. The CDR3 has 13 residues. For the CDR3, the DNA is TGTGCCAGCAGCGTAGGGACTAGCTATGAGCAGTTCTTC. This translates into CASSVGTSYEQFF.

This clone was detected only a few times. The chain has TRBV6-6 and TRBJ2-7, with 11 nucleotides matching TRBD2. Trimming cost V 7 bases and J 1 base; bases outside gene matches: 6. From germline, CDR1 is MNHNY and CDR2 SVGAGI (reference sequence). CDR3 length equals 15 residues. The CDR3 loop is CASTQRLAGSYEQYF. The CDR3 DNA reads TGTGCCAGCACTCAAAGACTAGCGGGGTCCTACGAGCAGTACTTC.

The rearrangement uses TRBV7-9 and TRBJ2-3, with 8 bases matching TRBD1. V lost 10 bases and J lost 6; bases outside the gene matches: 12. The CDR3 is made up of 14 amino acids. Looked up from germline, CDR1 is SEHNR and CDR2 is FQNEAQ (reference sequence). In nucleotides, the CDR3 is TGTGCCACCGAGACAGGGGCGATGGCGGATACGCAGTATTTT. Protein product: CATETGAMADTQYF.

The CDR3 is CAWQGFSFTGELFF. The CDR3 DNA follows: TGTGCCTGGCAGGGGTTTTCTTTCACCGGGGAGCTGTTTTTT. This rearrangement joins TRBV30 to TRBJ2-2; D is perhaps TRBD1 (6 bases). Germline V lookup: CDR1 GTSNPN, CDR2 SVGIG (reference sequence). The CDR3 sequence is 14 residues long. V was cut by 5 bases and J by 4 bases, with 14 bases left in between.

The chain links TRBV19 to TRBJ1-6, with D possibly matching TRBD1 (5 bases). The germline gives CDR1 LNHDA, CDR2 SQIVND (reference sequence). This CDR3 has 18 residues. V lost 7 bases and J 0 bases, leaving 19 bases between the germline ends. The CDR3 sequence is CASKDSRTSISYNSPLHF. In DNA form, the CDR3 reads TGTGCCAGTAAAGACAGCCGTACTTCCATCTCCTATAATTCACCCCTCCACTTT.